This T cell receptor (beta chain) stems from a study of cytomegalovirus exposure and HLA in healthy donors. Study as a whole: Unique TCR beta sequences numbering fewer than 130 million came from around 180 million T cells in an earlier analysis. Of roughly 360 genotyped donors, about 80% grouped in the Caucasian-associated ancestry cluster. Findings and limits, study-wide: A missense variant in DCLRE1C was later tied to TCR beta V- and J-gene trimming. Looking again later, the authors saw that most CMV-associated TCR beta chains seemed HLA-restricted.

The CDR3 has 13 amino acids. In germline, CDR1 is MDHEN, CDR2 SYDVKM. V trimming: 6 bases; J trimming: 8 bases; junction bases outside the gene matches: 7. PCR was performed using 60 Vbeta and 13 Jbeta primers. Sequencing was performed with immunoSEQ multiplex PCR; in TCRdb, only in-frame clones are kept and a portion is missing. This sample has around 150,000 clones, with over 75% found just once. Of note for this clone: The target antigen is unknown.

The sample taken for sequencing was PBMCs. V and J are TRBV28 and TRBJ1-2, with TRBD1 matching 9 bases. This clonotype was sampled from a woman in her forties in good health and CMV-seronegative. The chain's CDR3 is CASRVQGARGYTF. The DNA for the CDR3 is TGTGCCAGCAGGGTACAGGGGGCGAGGGGCTACACCTTC.